Presented here are 16 T cell receptor beta chains from one specimen sequenced in a study of tumor-infiltrating lymphocytes in localized non-small cell lung cancer. The data were produced by immunoSEQ multiplex PCR, yet TCRdb's version contains in-frame clones alone and is incomplete. The sample yields some 8,000 clones, almost 80% seen once. The specimen was uninvolved lung tissue not adjacent to the tumor. All receptors derive from a human donor with non-small cell lung cancer.

The V gene is TRBV5-1, the J gene TRBJ2-7; TRBD1 matches at 11 bases. CDR3 size: 14 residues. The ends lost 4 bases at V and 2 bases at J; junction bases unmatched: 2. Germline loops: CDR1 SGHRS, CDR2 YFSETQ. The CDR3 DNA reads as TGCGCCAGCAGCCAGGGACAGGGGGCCTACGAGCAGTACTTC. As protein: CASSQGQGAYEQYF. Using reference TRBV5-1 and TRBJ2-7 for the parts outside the CDR3, the full variable domain is KAGVTQTPRYLIKTRGQQVTLSCSPISGHRSVSWYQQTPGQGLQFLFEYFSETQRNKGNFPGRFSGRQFSNSRSEMNVSTLELGDSALYLCASSQGQGAYEQYFGPGTRLTVT.

This chain connects TRBV6-5 to TRBJ2-7; D assignment may be TRBD1 or TRBD2 (5 bases each). Between the trimmed V and J ends, which lost 4 bases and 1 base, there was a span of 14 bases. Germline V lookup: CDR1 MNHEY, CDR2 SVGAGI. The CDR3 sequence is 15 residues long. The CDR3 spells CASSSPGRESYEQYF. CDR3 DNA sequence: TGTGCCAGCAGTTCTCCGGGACGGGAATCCTACGAGCAGTACTTC.

The chain carries TRBV5-4 and TRBJ1-2; D gene unclear. CDR1 is SGHNT and CDR2 is YYREEE in the germline V gene (reference sequence). The CDR3 covers 13 residues. Trimming cost V 0 bases and J 7 bases, with 10 bases left between them. The CDR3 sequence is CASSLVQSGGYTF. DNA of the CDR3: TGTGCCAGCAGCTTGGTGCAAAGCGGTGGCTACACCTTC.

This clone was observed once. V gene TRBV10-3 combines with J gene TRBJ2-7, with D possibly matching TRBD1 (6 bases). The CDR3 extends over 15 amino acids. Trimming took off 7 bases at V and 6 bases at J, with 22 bases between the two ends. The germline gives CDR1 ENHRY, CDR2 SYGVKD. The CDR3 loop reads CAITLFPGQQGEQYF. DNA of the CDR3: TGTGCCATCACTCTCTTCCCGGGACAACAGGGCGAGCAGTACTTC.

The rearrangement links TRBV7-3 to TRBJ1-2, with a tentative D call TRBD1 (5 bases). The V and J ends lost 9 bases and 3 bases respectively, with 11 bases between them. This CDR3 is built from 12 residues. CDR1 and CDR2 (germline): SGHTA, FQGTGA. CDR3 protein: CASGVGDYGYTF. CDR3 nucleotides: TGTGCCAGTGGGGTGGGGGACTATGGCTACACCTTC.

V is TRBV29-1 and J is TRBJ1-5; maybe TRBD1 (5 bases). The CDR3 is 16 amino acids. Looked up from germline, CDR1 is SQVTM and CDR2 is ANQGSEA. V was clipped by 6 bases and J by 5 bases, with 23 bases between them. CDR3 in amino acids: CSVGEGQAGHDQPQHF. The CDR3 region has the DNA TGCAGCGTAGGGGAGGGCCAGGCAGGGCACGATCAGCCCCAGCATTTT. The whole variable domain, filled in from reference TRBV29-1 and TRBJ1-5, reads SAVISQKPSRDICQRGTSLTIQCQVDSQVTMMFWYRQQPGQSLTLIATANQGSEATYESGFVIDKFPISRPNLTFSTLTVSNMSPEDSSIYLCSVGEGQAGHDQPQHFGDGTRLSIL.

This chain links TRBV10-3 with TRBJ1-5; D not certain. The CDR3 has 12 residues. Trimming took 4 bases from V and 4 from J, leaving 5 bases between them. CDR1 and CDR2 (germline): ENHRY, SYGVKD. The CDR3 here is CAISGINQPQHF. CDR3 DNA sequence: TGTGCCATCAGTGGGATAAATCAGCCCCAGCATTTT.

This rearrangement joins TRBV5-1 to TRBJ2-1, with D possibly TRBD2 on 5 matching bases. CDR1 is SGHRS and CDR2 is YFSETQ in the germline V gene. V lost 4 bases, J lost 4 bases, and 15 bases lay in between. CDR3 length: 15 residues. CDR3 amino acids: CASSGTGGDYNEQFF. In nucleotides, the CDR3 is TGCGCCAGCAGCGGAACCGGAGGAGATTACAATGAGCAGTTCTTC.

The rearrangement links TRBV27 to TRBJ2-7; D could derive from TRBD1 or TRBD2 (5 bases each). V was cut by 5 bases and J by 2 bases, with 19 bases left in between. CDR1 is MNHEY, CDR2 SMNVEV, per germline (reference sequence). The CDR3 is 16 amino acids. The CDR3 nucleotides read TGTGCCAGCAGTCCACTAGGGGCGCGAACTACCTACGAGCAGTACTTC. Amino acid sequence: CASSPLGARTTYEQYF.

The chain combines TRBV5-4 with TRBJ1-5; unclear D gene. The V end lost 0 bases, the J end lost 2 bases, and 3 bases lay between the germline ends. CDR1 SGHNT and CDR2 YYREEE come from the germline V gene (reference sequence). The CDR3 runs 13 residues. The CDR3 DNA sequence: TGTGCCAGCAGCTTGGCAGGCAATCAGCCCCAGCATTTT. It yields the protein CASSLAGNQPQHF.

V usage is TRBV2 and J usage is TRBJ1-1, with unresolved D. Trimming cost V 9 bases and J 9 bases, with 20 bases left between them. Germline V CDR1 and CDR2: SNHLY, FYNNEI. The CDR3 spans 13 residues. CDR3 protein: CASYPPRDTQAFF. CDR3 sequence (DNA): TGTGCCAGTTACCCCCCCCGAGACACACAAGCTTTCTTT.

For the CDR3, the DNA is TGTGCCAGCAGTCCGGGAGATACGCAGTATTTT. This translates into CASSPGDTQYF. The chain joins TRBV6-6 to TRBJ2-3; D unresolved. CDR1 is MNHNY, CDR2 SVGAGI, per germline (reference sequence). The CDR3 runs 11 residues. Trimming cost V 5 bases and J 5 bases, with 5 bases left between them.

The genes are TRBV19 and TRBJ1-1, with 8 positions matching TRBD1. Looked up from germline, CDR1 is LNHDA and CDR2 is SQIVND (reference sequence). The trim removed 6 bases at V and 4 bases at J, leaving 7 bases unmatched. The CDR3 is 14 amino acids. CDR3 in DNA: TGTGCCAGTAGGCGGGACAGGCAAGTCACTGAAGCTTTCTTT. Translating gives CASRRDRQVTEAFF. The full variable domain, in which reference TRBV19 and TRBJ1-1 provide the parts outside the CDR3, is DGGITQSPKYLFRKEGQNVTLSCEQNLNHDAMYWYRQDPGQGLRLIYYSQIVNDFQKGDIAEGYSVSREKKESFPLTVTSAQKNPTAFYLCASRRDRQVTEAFFGQGTRLTVV.

V gene TRBV10-1 combines with J gene TRBJ2-5, with D possibly TRBD1 on 5 matching bases. The CDR3 consists of 14 residues. The germline gives CDR1 WNHNN, CDR2 SYGVQD (reference sequence). V lost 0 bases to trimming and J lost 5 bases, with 10 bases between them. CDR3 residues: CASSESSGSETQYF. CDR3 sequence (DNA): TGCGCCAGCAGTGAGTCGTCAGGGTCGGAGACCCAGTACTTC.

The chain employs TRBV2 and TRBJ1-1; 7 bases line up with TRBD1. The CDR3 spans 13 residues. Germline CDR1 and CDR2: SNHLY and FYNNEI. J gave up 3 bases and V 6 bases, and 4 bases lay outside the gene matches. CDR3 DNA: TGTGCCAGCAGCGGCGACAGGGACACTGAAGCTTTCTTT. Its translation is CASSGDRDTEAFF.

This clone occurred a few times. V is TRBV14 and J is TRBJ2-1; weak D call: TRBD2 (5 bases). The CDR3 is 15 residues long. V was cut by 2 bases and J by 0 bases, with 8 bases left in between. Germline values: CDR1 SGHDN, CDR2 FVKESK. The CDR3: CASSQPGSSYNEQFF. In DNA form, the CDR3 reads TGTGCCAGCAGCCAACCTGGGAGCTCCTACAATGAGCAGTTCTTC.